Shown below are 20 T cell receptor beta chains from a single sample sequenced in a study of CD8+CD57+ T cells in acquired aplastic anemia. Patients included in sequencing had previously demonstrated CD8+CD57+ cell expansion by flow cytometry. The template for TCR beta VDJ and CDR3 sequence profiling was genomic DNA. MiXCR was run by TCRdb on the reads, yielding one entry per CDR3 protein. The profile shows 150,000 to 200,000 distinct CDR3 sequences, roughly 48% of them singletons. The specimen was sorted CD4+, CD8+, or CD8+CD57+ T cells (not recorded which) from PBMCs. Receptors were obtained from a human donor with aplastic anemia.

The J gene is TRBJ1-4, the V gene TRBV18; D gene ambiguous. The CDR3 is 11 residues long. The ends were cut back, 11 bases at V and 8 bases at J, with 12 bases in the middle. CDR1 and CDR2 (germline): KGHSH, LQKENI. The CDR3 loop is CAARTSEKLFF. The CDR3 coding sequence is TGTGCCGCCCGGACGTCCGAAAAACTGTTTTTT.

To note about this clonotype: This is likely a read error, given that the CDR3 carries no conserved phenylalanine or tryptophan at its end. The V gene is TRBV27, the J gene TRBJ2-1; D gene uncertain. The V and J ends lost 5 bases and 5 bases respectively, with 10 bases between them. Looked up from germline, CDR1 is MNHEY and CDR2 is SMNVEV (reference sequence). The CDR3 is 13 residues long. For the CDR3, the DNA is TGTGCCAGCAGTCCCAAGGCCAACAATGAGCAGTTCTCC. Its translation is CASSPKANNEQFS.

Points on this clonotype: The junction does not match germline at one end; this may be a read error. The chain has TRBV7-2 and TRBJ2-5; a possible D gene is TRBD1 (5 bases). The CDR3 has 14 residues. The germline V gene has CDR1 SGHTA and CDR2 FQGNSA. The CDR3 is CASSRKQDQETQYF. The CDR3 region has the DNA TGCGCCAGCAGCCGTAAACAGGACCAAGAGACCCAGTACTTC.

The sample holds a few counts of this clonotype. The J gene is TRBJ1-2, the V gene TRBV3-1; TRBD1 matches 9 bases. The V segment lost 2 bases and the J segment 9 bases; nucleotides outside the gene matches: 10. The CDR3 has 15 amino acids. Germline V CDR1 and CDR2: LGHDT, YNNKEL (reference sequence). The CDR3 loop is CASSQPGTGSLSYTF. The DNA for the CDR3 is TGTGCCAGCAGCCAACCTGGGACAGGGTCTTTAAGCTACACCTTC.

This clonotype was picked up many times. This chain joins TRBV4-2 and TRBJ1-5; D unresolved. The CDR3 has 13 amino acids. Germline CDR1 and CDR2: LGHNA and YNFKEQ. V shed 2 bases and J shed 4 bases, with 6 bases lying between them. In DNA, the CDR3 is TGTGCCAGCAGCCAATCCCTTAATCAGCCCCAGCATTTT. Residues: CASSQSLNQPQHF.

The chain is built from TRBV5-1 and TRBJ2-7, with D unclear. There are 14 residues in the CDR3. Germline assignment: CDR1 SGHRS and CDR2 YFSETQ. V was shortened by 7 bases and J by 0 bases, with 14 bases between the two germline ends. CDR3 sequence reads: CASSGDALSYEQYF. DNA for the CDR3: TGCGCCAGCTCTGGGGATGCCCTCTCCTACGAGCAGTACTTC.

This clonotype was seen ten or more times. This chain connects TRBV5-1 to TRBJ1-3, with D unclear. The germline CDR1 and CDR2 sequences are SGHRS and YFSETQ. This CDR3 contains 15 residues. V gave up 4 bases and J gave up 0 bases, with 11 bases separating them. CDR3 loop: CASSAGLSSGNTIYF. In DNA, the CDR3 is TGCGCCAGCAGCGCAGGACTGTCCTCTGGAAACACCATATATTTT.

This clonotype was found many times. The chain links TRBV6-2 or TRBV6-3 to TRBJ1-1, with TRBD1 matching over 10 bases. The J segment lost 6 bases and the V segment lost 4 bases, leaving 5 bases of the junction unmatched. CDR1 is MNHEY and CDR2 is SVGEGT in the germline V gene. The CDR3 runs to 14 residues. The CDR3 is CASSWIDRGPEAFF. The CDR3 coding sequence is TGTGCCAGCAGTTGGATCGACAGGGGGCCTGAAGCTTTCTTT.

The CDR3 loop reads CASKGGEDSGNTIYF. In DNA form, the CDR3 reads TGTGCCAGCAAGGGCGGAGAAGACTCTGGAAACACCATATATTTT. The chain has TRBV19 and TRBJ1-3, with D hard to call. From germline, CDR1 is LNHDA and CDR2 SQIVND (reference sequence). The CDR3 spans 15 residues. V lost 9 bases, J lost 0 bases, and 15 bases lay in between.

The chain couples TRBV20-1 to TRBJ1-6, with 7 bases lining up with TRBD1. V lost 1 base and J lost 4; bases outside the gene matches: 10. The CDR3 is 17 residues long. Germline assignment: CDR1 DFQATT and CDR2 SNEGSKA (reference sequence). The chain's CDR3 is CSARVGGQTTYNSPLHF. The CDR3, as DNA: TGCAGTGCTAGAGTGGGGGGACAGACTACTTATAATTCACCCCTCCACTTT.

The gene calls are TRBV7-6 and TRBJ2-5; possibly TRBD1 for D (5 bases). This CDR3 has 14 residues. Germline CDR1 reads SGHVS; CDR2 reads FNYEAQ. The V end was cut by 2 bases, the J end by 4 bases, with 11 bases between. Here the CDR3 reads CASSLTGRGETQYF. The CDR3 nucleotides are TGTGCCAGCAGCTTAACAGGCCGAGGAGAGACCCAGTACTTC.

The rearrangement joins TRBV29-1 to TRBJ2-3, with 8 bases identical to TRBD1. Germline assignment: CDR1 SQVTM and CDR2 ANQGSEA. Trimming removed 5 bases from V and 6 bases from J; junction bases left unmatched: 10. The CDR3 is made up of 14 amino acids. The CDR3 region has the DNA TGCAGCGTTCGAAGGGACAGGCAAGCGGATACGCAGTATTTT. Protein product: CSVRRDRQADTQYF.

This chain uses TRBV7-3 with TRBJ2-7; 7 bases align to TRBD2. The germline V gene has CDR1 SGHTA and CDR2 FQGTGA. Unmatched junction bases numbered 6, after V lost 4 bases and J lost 9 bases. This CDR3 spans 12 amino acids. The CDR3 loop is CASSSTWEGQYV. The CDR3 DNA follows: TGTGCCAGCAGCTCTACCTGGGAGGGGCAGTACGTC.

This chain joins TRBV5-6 and TRBJ2-5, with a possible D match to TRBD2 (5 bases). The germline V gene has CDR1 SGHDT and CDR2 YYEEEE. The CDR3 length is 15 residues. V was trimmed by 2 bases and J by 4 bases, leaving 15 bases between them. For the CDR3, the DNA is TGTGCCAGCAGCTTAGTTGGTCTAGCAGTAGAGACCCAGTACTTC. Residues: CASSLVGLAVETQYF.

This clonotype was observed a handful of times. The chain recombines TRBV24-1 with TRBJ2-5; TRBD2 matches 13 bases. V lost 7 bases, J lost 2 bases, and 6 bases stayed unmatched. The CDR3 is made up of 16 amino acids. Germline loops: CDR1 KGHDR, CDR2 SFDVKD. Here the CDR3 reads CATRSTGLAGQETQYF. The DNA for the CDR3 is TGTGCCACCAGATCCACGGGACTAGCGGGACAAGAGACCCAGTACTTC.

This clonotype was observed a few times. The chain couples TRBV11-3 to TRBJ1-1, with a tentative D call TRBD1 (5 bases). Trimming took off 4 bases at V and 1 base at J, with 13 bases between the two ends. Germline V CDR1 and CDR2: SGHNT, YENEEA. The CDR3 loop spans 15 amino acids. CDR3 sequence: CASSSTDAPNTEAFF. The CDR3 DNA follows: TGTGCCAGCAGCTCGACAGACGCCCCGAACACTGAAGCTTTCTTT.

The gene calls are TRBV2 and TRBJ1-3; 7 bases match TRBD1. The CDR3 has 13 amino acids. Germline V gene sequence: CDR1 SNHLY, CDR2 FYNNEI. Germline trimming cut 3 bases from V and 7 bases from J; bases unmatched to any gene: 3. The CDR3 protein is CASSDGRGNTIYF. Written as DNA, the CDR3 is TGTGCCAGCAGTGACGGCAGGGGGAACACCATATATTTT.

This chain links TRBV24-1 with TRBJ2-3; 9 bases line up with TRBD2. V shed 3 bases, J shed 3 bases, and the junction held 6 bases outside the gene matches. The germline V gene encodes CDR1 KGHDR and CDR2 SFDVKD. This CDR3 has 16 amino acids. The CDR3 loop reads CATSDVGLALTDTQYF. CDR3 nucleotide sequence: TGTGCCACCAGTGATGTCGGACTAGCGCTGACAGATACGCAGTATTTT.

This clonotype was seen once. This chain uses TRBV20-1 with TRBJ1-5; 8 bases match TRBD1. With 5 bases clipped from V and 6 bases from J, the junction kept 6 bases outside the gene matches. From germline, CDR1 is DFQATT and CDR2 SNEGSKA (reference sequence). The CDR3 length is 13 residues. CDR3 bases: TGCAGTGCTTATCAGGGGGCGGGTCAGCCCCAGCATTTT. Protein sequence: CSAYQGAGQPQHF.

The CDR3 sequence: CASSYSGTGAGRGYTF. The CDR3 DNA is TGTGCCAGCAGTTACTCCGGGACAGGGGCCGGTCGTGGCTACACCTTC. The chain is built from TRBV6-5 and TRBJ1-2; TRBD1 matches at 10 bases. The germline CDR1 and CDR2 sequences are MNHEY and SVGAGI. With 0 bases clipped from V and 7 bases from J, the junction kept 8 bases outside the gene matches. This CDR3 is 16 amino acids long.